This TCR beta chain was sequenced for a study of post-analysis software for immune sequencing data (dated by TCRdb to the mid-2010s). Background on the whole study: The recorded disease courses included relapsing-remitting, secondary progressive and progressive-relapsing multiple sclerosis, and some patients had no subtype annotation. Patient repertoires were compared against roughly 10 previously published healthy control repertoires from donors aged roughly 6 to 26 years. A subset of samples was prepared in parallel using single-end sample barcoding, then pooled and co-amplified after Illumina adapter ligation. Study-wide conclusions, independent of this receptor: When samples were clustered directly using the F measure, samples prepared in the same batch co-clustered strongly, which prompted a batch-effect correction. Compared with controls, multiple sclerosis patients had significantly lower normalized Chao1 diversity, a finding suggesting substantial peripheral T-cell clonal expansion. The control group was slightly older than the multiple sclerosis patient group. Significantly higher frequencies in patients than in controls were found for roughly 5 TRBV segments, including TRBV5-6, TRBV5-1 and TRBV20-1.

This clonotype was recorded only once. This receptor's antigen is unknown. No much larger clone exists at a distance of one base, and base qualities are not known. CDR1 SGHRS and CDR2 YFSETQ were looked up in the germline V gene. CDR3 length: 14 amino acids, cysteine to phenylalanine. CDR3 DNA only is kept here, 42 bases in frame from base 1. V drops 0 bases and J drops 4 bases, leaving 10 bases in between. TCR beta repertoires were profiled from peripheral blood of more than ten young patients with multiple sclerosis to demonstrate the VDJtools post-analysis software. The patients with multiple sclerosis were children and adolescents between roughly 6 and 16 years of age. Library preparation employed PCR. Sequencing took place on an Illumina HiSeq 2500. To reduce PCR and sequencing biases, unique molecular identifiers were built into the TCR beta cDNA libraries. About 500,000 cDNA molecules were obtained for every 1 to 10 million input T cells, so each molecule roughly corresponded to one T cell. The same protocol used for the earlier healthy control dataset was applied to prepare and sequence the patient libraries. Within a given batch, samples were prepared together, multiplexed and sequenced on the same HiSeq lane. As for the authors' bioinformatics: Raw barcoded reads were processed with MIGEC, and single-read molecular identifier groups were discarded before consensus assembly and CDR3 extraction. VDJtools was used for post-analysis of the clonotype tables, with diversity normalized by down-sampling every dataset to the smallest sample size. Repertoire overlap clustering matched CDR3 amino acid but not nucleotide sequences to correct batch-related cross-sample contamination. TCRdb reworked the public reads: Q25 trimming with fastp, MiXCR clone assembly, productive beta chains retained. CDR3 protein duplicates are merged, each entry listing the most common genes and DNA. Clone size and V and J calls follow TCRdb, not the original study. The sample table lists 750,000 to 950,000 distinct CDR3 sequences, roughly half of them with a count of one. Of the sample, approximately 4.2% falls within the top ten clones.

Sequenced material: blood. The clonotype originates from a girl aged 10-17 years with multiple sclerosis. Rearrangement joined TRBV5-1 to TRBJ1-2; TRBD1 is a possible D gene, resting on 5 matching bases. The CDR3 here reads CASSLVADTYGYTF. The nucleotide sequence is TGCGCCAGCAGCTTGGTGGCGGACACCTATGGCTACACCTTC.